Listed here are 29 T cell receptor beta chains from one sample, sequenced in a study of blood T cell repertoires in COVID-19. Here immunoSEQ multiplex PCR was the method, and the copy in TCRdb shows in-frame clones only, minus some. The sample lists roughly 20,000 clones; around 83% were seen once. The specimen sequenced was peripheral blood. The receptors were gathered from a human donor in a cohort sampled during active COVID-19.

The genes are TRBV19 and TRBJ2-2; 8 bases align to TRBD2. This CDR3 has 15 residues. With V trimmed by 5 bases and J by 6 bases, 8 bases remained unmatched. Germline V gene lookup returns CDR1 LNHDA and CDR2 SQIVND (reference sequence). This CDR3 is CASSSGGAGAGELFF. DNA of the CDR3: TGTGCCAGTAGTTCGGGGGGGGCCGGGGCCGGGGAGCTGTTTTTT. Variable domain in full (rest from reference TRBV19 and TRBJ2-2): DGGITQSPKYLFRKEGQNVTLSCEQNLNHDAMYWYRQDPGQGLRLIYYSQIVNDFQKGDIAEGYSVSREKKESFPLTVTSAQKNPTAFYLCASSSGGAGAGELFFGEGSRLTVL.

V usage is TRBV14 and J usage is TRBJ1-1, with TRBD1 as a possible D gene (5 bases). V was pared by 3 bases and J by 5 bases, with 10 bases between. The germline V gene has CDR1 SGHDN and CDR2 FVKESK. The CDR3 contains 13 residues. CDR3 amino acids: CASSQAAGTEAFF. The CDR3 coding sequence is TGTGCCAGCAGCCAGGCGGCAGGGACTGAAGCTTTCTTT.

J is TRBJ1-2 and V is TRBV6-2 or TRBV6-3, with a possible D match to TRBD1 (5 bases). V was cut by 3 bases and J by 5 bases, with 16 bases left in between. The CDR3 covers 15 residues. Germline V gene data show CDR1 as MNHEY and CDR2 as SVGEGT. The CDR3 here is CASSYRPGFLYGYTF. Here the CDR3 DNA reads TGTGCCAGCAGTTATCGGCCAGGGTTCCTGTATGGCTACACCTTC.

The chain employs TRBV28 and TRBJ1-4; TRBD1 is a possible D gene (5 bases). The V end lost 3 bases, the J end lost 5 bases, and 13 bases lay between the germline ends. CDR3 length equals 15 residues. The germline CDR1 and CDR2 sequences are MDHEN and SYDVKM. The CDR3 DNA sequence: TGTGCCAGCAGTTTCTTCGGTCAGGGCAATGAAAAACTGTTTTTT. This encodes CASSFFGQGNEKLFF.

This chain links TRBV27 with TRBJ2-1; 12 nucleotides align to TRBD2. Trimming removed 6 bases from V and 8 bases from J; junction bases left unmatched: 23. This CDR3 is 20 amino acids long. Germline CDR1 is MNHEY and CDR2 is SMNVEV (reference sequence). The chain's CDR3 is CASSRYPTSGSGLALDEQFF. The CDR3 DNA sequence: TGTGCCAGCAGCCGATACCCGACTAGCGGGAGTGGGTTGGCCTTGGATGAGCAGTTCTTC.

The chain links TRBV5-1 to TRBJ2-2; 8 bases agree with TRBD1. V was pared by 9 bases and J by 2 bases, with 6 bases of the junction left unmatched. Germline V lookup: CDR1 SGHRS, CDR2 YFSETQ. The CDR3 contains 14 residues. The CDR3 sequence: CATQGAFNTGELFF. In DNA, the CDR3 is TGCGCCACCCAGGGGGCGTTTAACACCGGGGAGCTGTTTTTT.

The chain recombines TRBV27 with TRBJ2-2; perhaps TRBD1 as D (5 bases). V lost 2 bases and J lost 7, with 8 bases in between. Germline CDR1 reads MNHEY; CDR2 reads SMNVEV (reference sequence). The CDR3 totals 13 residues. CDR3 nucleotides: TGTGCCAGCAGTTTACAGGGAAGCGGGGAGCTGTTTTTT. Its protein product is CASSLQGSGELFF.

CDR3 in DNA: TGTGCCAGCAGCACCATTGCGGGGACAGGGTACACTGAAGCTTTCTTT. Translation gives CASSTIAGTGYTEAFF. V usage is TRBV5-4 and J usage is TRBJ1-1; 9 bases are a match to TRBD1. Germline assignment: CDR1 SGHNT and CDR2 YYREEE (reference sequence). There are 16 residues in the CDR3. V gave up 4 bases and J gave up 3 bases; unmatched junction bases: 10. The entire variable domain, with the rest obtained from reference TRBV5-4 and TRBJ1-1, is as follows: ETGVTQSPTHLIKTRGQQVTLRCSSQSGHNTVSWYQQALGQGPQFIFQYYREEENGRGNFPPRFSGLQFPNYSSELNVNALELDDSALYLCASSTIAGTGYTEAFFGQGTRLTVV.

To note about this clone: Other DNA sequences within the sample encode an identical CDR3. The chain carries TRBV6-5 and TRBJ2-1, with a possible D match to TRBD1 (6 bases). This CDR3 is built from 15 residues. V lost 2 bases to trimming and J lost 0 bases, with 8 bases between them. CDR1 is MNHEY and CDR2 is SVGAGI in the germline V gene. This chain's CDR3 is CASSYGRGSYNEQFF. The CDR3 coding sequence is TGTGCCAGCAGTTACGGCAGGGGCTCCTACAATGAGCAGTTCTTC.

The gene calls are TRBV27 and TRBJ1-5; TRBD1 matches at 9 bases. Germline trimming cut 3 bases from V and 7 bases from J; bases unmatched to any gene: 13. The CDR3 runs 17 residues. Germline V gives CDR1 MNHEY, CDR2 SMNVEV (reference sequence). The CDR3, as DNA: TGTGCCAGCAGTTTCGGGGGGGGGACAGGGAGAACCCAGCCCCAGCATTTT. It encodes CASSFGGGTGRTQPQHF.

CDR3 in amino acids: CASSQGLAGTYEQYF. The DNA for the CDR3 is TGCGCCAGCAGCCAGGGACTAGCGGGTACCTACGAGCAGTACTTC. V usage is TRBV5-1 and J usage is TRBJ2-7; 12 bases align to TRBD2. Germline-derived CDR1 and CDR2 are SGHRS and YFSETQ. The CDR3 runs 15 residues. J lost 2 bases, V lost 4 bases, and 4 bases had no gene match.

The rearrangement links TRBV5-1 to TRBJ1-2, with 10 nucleotides matching TRBD1. The ends lost 4 bases at V and 4 bases at J; junction bases unmatched: 4. The germline CDR1 and CDR2 sequences are SGHRS and YFSETQ. This CDR3 has 14 amino acids. CDR3 loop: CASSVTGGVYGYTF. The CDR3 DNA follows: TGCGCCAGCAGCGTGACAGGGGGCGTCTATGGCTACACCTTC.

The chain uses TRBV4-1 and TRBJ2-7; D remains unclear. Trimming removed 1 base from V and 0 bases from J, with 10 bases in between. CDR1 and CDR2 (germline): MGHRA, YSYEKL. The CDR3 has 15 residues. The CDR3 DNA reads TGCGCCAGCAGCCAAGCGGTAAGAAGCTCCTACGAGCAGTACTTC. Translating it yields CASSQAVRSSYEQYF.

The genes are TRBV5-1 and TRBJ2-7, with D possibly being TRBD1 (6 bases). Germline CDR1 reads SGHRS; CDR2 reads YFSETQ. The length of the CDR3 is 14 residues. The V and J ends lost 7 bases and 5 bases respectively, with 19 bases between them. CDR3 sequence reads: CASRPGAGSHEQYF. In DNA, the CDR3 is TGCGCCAGCCGACCAGGGGCGGGTTCCCACGAGCAGTACTTC.

The chain recombines TRBV4-1 with TRBJ2-5; the match to TRBD2 covers 14 bases. This CDR3 comprises 16 residues. Losses at the gene ends were 3 bases for V and 7 bases for J; bases not matched to a gene: 7. The germline gives CDR1 MGHRA, CDR2 YSYEKL. The CDR3 DNA follows: TGCGCCAGCAGCCAGGGACTAGCGGGAGCGAGTGGGACCCAGTACTTC. It encodes CASSQGLAGASGTQYF.

V and J are TRBV7-9 and TRBJ2-7; no reliable D call. CDR1 SEHNR and CDR2 FQNEAQ come from the germline V gene (reference sequence). Between the trimmed V and J ends, which lost 5 bases and 6 bases, there was a span of 11 bases. The CDR3 is 12 residues long. As DNA, the CDR3 is TGTGCCAGCAGCCCACGCGGTATCGAGCAGTACTTC. Amino acids: CASSPRGIEQYF.

The chain carries TRBV3-1 (or the pseudogene TRBV3-2) and TRBJ2-3; 9 bases map to TRBD2. The CDR3 is made up of 15 amino acids. V was clipped by 0 bases and J by 5 bases; unmatched bases: 3. The germline gives CDR1 LGHDT, CDR2 YNNKEL (reference sequence). The CDR3 is CASSQDPAGGDTQYF. The CDR3 DNA reads TGTGCCAGCAGCCAAGATCCAGCGGGAGGAGATACGCAGTATTTT.

The V and J genes are TRBV7-9 and TRBJ2-7; tentative D call: TRBD2 (7 bases). This CDR3 spans 14 amino acids. Per germline, CDR1 SEHNR and CDR2 FQNEAQ (reference sequence). The V and J ends lost 1 base and 2 bases respectively, with 9 bases between them. DNA of the CDR3: TGTGCCAGCAGCTTAGGAGGGGGGGCCTACGAGCAGTACTTC. Protein product: CASSLGGGAYEQYF.

The chain uses TRBV5-1 and TRBJ2-2, with TRBD2 matching over 9 bases. The germline V gene has CDR1 SGHRS and CDR2 YFSETQ. Trimming at V came to 2 bases and at J to 4 bases, leaving 12 bases not matched to a gene. This CDR3 has 18 residues. In DNA form, the CDR3 reads TGCGCCAGCAGCTTCTATAGGCCTAGCGGGACGGTCACCGGGGAGCTGTTTTTT. Translated: CASSFYRPSGTVTGELFF.

The chain combines TRBV5-1 with TRBJ2-5; perhaps TRBD2 as D (6 bases). There are 16 residues in the CDR3. The germline V gene encodes CDR1 SGHRS and CDR2 YFSETQ. The V gene lost 4 bases and the J gene lost 5 bases, with 21 bases spanning the gap. CDR3 bases: TGCGCCAGCAGCCCTCTTGGAGCCCTTGGGGGGGAGACCCAGTACTTC. Encoded protein: CASSPLGALGGETQYF.

The chain couples TRBV28 to TRBJ2-1; D perhaps matches TRBD2 (5 bases). The CDR3 sequence is 15 residues long. Trimming took off 3 bases at V and 9 bases at J, with 18 bases between the two ends. The V gene's germline CDR1 is MDHEN and CDR2 SYDVKM. Here the CDR3 DNA reads TGTGCCAGCAGTTTCAGCTGGACTTCTCGGGGTGAGCAGTTCTTC. Protein sequence: CASSFSWTSRGEQFF.

The chain recombines TRBV5-1 with TRBJ2-7, with TRBD1 identical over 10 bases. Germline values: CDR1 SGHRS, CDR2 YFSETQ. The CDR3 contains 14 residues. The trim removed 4 bases at V and 7 bases at J, leaving 8 bases unmatched. The CDR3 loop is CASSPRDRGREQYF. The CDR3 DNA reads TGCGCCAGCAGCCCCCGGGACAGGGGCCGGGAGCAGTACTTC.

This chain uses TRBV6-6 with TRBJ2-5, with 9 bases that match TRBD1. V shed 5 bases and J 2 bases; nucleotides not matched to a gene: 9. Germline V gene sequence: CDR1 MNHNY, CDR2 SVGAGI (reference sequence). The CDR3 length is 16 residues. This CDR3 is CASSLGQGWGQETQYF. The CDR3 bases are TGTGCCAGCAGTCTCGGACAGGGGTGGGGGCAAGAGACCCAGTACTTC.

The chain couples TRBV27 to TRBJ2-2, with a possible D match to TRBD2 (5 bases). V lost 0 bases to trimming and J lost 6 bases, with 8 bases between them. CDR3 length equals 14 residues. The germline V gene has CDR1 MNHEY and CDR2 SMNVEV (reference sequence). The CDR3 sequence is CASSLSLAPGELFF. CDR3 nucleotides: TGTGCCAGCAGTTTATCCCTAGCCCCCGGGGAGCTGTTTTTT.

The V and J genes are TRBV7-8 and TRBJ1-1; 7 nucleotides match TRBD1. V trimming: 6 bases; J trimming: 3 bases; junction bases outside the gene matches: 13. This CDR3 is built from 16 residues. Germline CDR1 reads SGHVS; CDR2 reads FQNEAQ. The CDR3 here is CASRPQGDGRHTEAFF. In nucleotides, the CDR3 is TGTGCCAGCAGACCCCAGGGGGATGGTCGTCACACTGAAGCTTTCTTT.

This sequence joins TRBV6-5 and TRBJ2-7; 11 bases fit TRBD2. J was trimmed by 4 bases and V by 6 bases; bases with no gene match: 5. From germline, CDR1 is MNHEY and CDR2 SVGAGI. CDR3 size: 14 residues. The CDR3 loop is CASSSGTSGYEQYF. CDR3 nucleotides: TGTGCCAGCAGCTCCGGGACTAGCGGTTACGAGCAGTACTTC.

The V gene is TRBV3-1 (or the pseudogene TRBV3-2), the J gene TRBJ2-7; weak D call: TRBD1 (5 bases). V shed 8 bases and J shed 4 bases, with 12 bases lying between them. The V gene's germline CDR1 is LGHDT and CDR2 YNNKEL (reference sequence). This CDR3 spans 12 amino acids. The CDR3 loop is CASQTETYEQYF. The CDR3, as DNA: TGTGCCAGCCAGACAGAGACTTACGAGCAGTACTTC.

V and J are TRBV2 and TRBJ2-7; D possibly corresponds to TRBD1 (5 bases). V shed 7 bases and J shed 7 bases, with 20 bases lying between them. The CDR3 consists of 14 residues. Looked up from germline, CDR1 is SNHLY and CDR2 is FYNNEI. This CDR3 is CASKTGIDPTEQYF. The CDR3 coding sequence is TGTGCCAGCAAAACAGGAATAGACCCTACGGAGCAGTACTTC.

CDR3 nucleotides: TGCGCCAGCAGCCAAGAAAGTTTTTCGGGACAGGGGCGGGGAGGCTACACCTTC. As protein: CASSQESFSGQGRGGYTF. The chain couples TRBV4-1 to TRBJ1-2, with 10 bases matching TRBD1. The CDR3 runs 18 residues. Germline V gene data show CDR1 as MGHRA and CDR2 as YSYEKL. V shed 0 bases, J shed 8 bases, and the junction held 15 bases outside the gene matches.